The rows below give T cell receptor beta chains drawn from one sample of a study of STAT5B mutations in CD4+ large granular lymphocyte leukemia. Assay: immunoSEQ multiplex PCR; the TCRdb copy retains only in-frame clones and omits some. The repertoire holds around 31,000 clones, less than 80% seen once, with approximately 1% in the top ten. The sample consisted of CD4+ T cells from blood buffy coats. The source is a human donor in good health. The CDR3 runs from the conserved cysteine through the conserved F or W. The order of the fields is clone size, J gene, V gene, D gene, CDR3 protein, CDR3 DNA. A D gene is named only where the DNA matches it firmly. Size is omitted from some rows. Given values are once, few, many or a class for expanded clones.

clone size: NA
J gene: TRBJ1-2
V gene: TRBV7-2
D gene: NA
CDR3 protein: CASTPGAVGYTF
CDR3 DNA: TGTGCCAGCACCCCCGGGGCGGTCGGCTACACCTTC

clone size: few
J gene: TRBJ1-4
V gene: TRBV28
D gene: NA
CDR3 protein: CASMGGGFEKLFF
CDR3 DNA: TGTGCCAGCATGGGTGGAGGGTTTGAAAAACTGTTTTTT

clone size: NA
J gene: TRBJ1-3
V gene: TRBV28
D gene: NA
CDR3 protein: CASRALGWGDLRGNTIYF
CDR3 DNA: TGTGCCAGCAGGGCCTTGGGGTGGGGGGATCTTCGTGGAAACACCATATATTTT

clone size: NA
J gene: TRBJ2-1
V gene: TRBV11-2
D gene: TRBD2
CDR3 protein: CASSEAGVTNEQFF
CDR3 DNA: TGTGCCAGCAGCGAAGCGGGAGTCACTAATGAGCAGTTCTTC

clone size: NA
J gene: TRBJ1-2
V gene: TRBV7-6
D gene: NA
CDR3 protein: CASSLYRNYGYTF
CDR3 DNA: TGTGCCAGCAGCTTGTACAGGAACTATGGCTACACCTTC

clone size: NA
J gene: TRBJ2-1
V gene: TRBV30
D gene: TRBD2
CDR3 protein: CAWSRGLAGKNEQFF
CDR3 DNA: TGTGCCTGGAGTAGGGGACTAGCGGGAAAGAATGAGCAGTTCTTC

clone size: few
J gene: TRBJ2-1
V gene: TRBV18
D gene: NA
CDR3 protein: CASSTNVRAYNEQFF
CDR3 DNA: TGTGCCAGCTCAACCAACGTGAGGGCCTACAATGAGCAGTTCTTC

clone size: NA
J gene: TRBJ2-5
V gene: TRBV5-1
D gene: TRBD2
CDR3 protein: CASSLNSGNQETQYF
CDR3 DNA: TGCGCCAGCAGCTTAAATAGCGGGAACCAAGAGACCCAGTACTTC

clone size: NA
J gene: TRBJ2-1
V gene: TRBV7-8
D gene: NA
CDR3 protein: CASSPLEEQFF
CDR3 DNA: TGTGCCAGCAGCCCCCTGGAGGAGCAGTTCTTC

clone size: NA
J gene: TRBJ2-1
V gene: TRBV11-2
D gene: TRBD2
CDR3 protein: CASSIQLAGLRNEQFF
CDR3 DNA: TGTGCCAGCAGCATCCAACTAGCGGGGTTGAGGAATGAGCAGTTCTTC

clone size: NA
J gene: TRBJ2-5
V gene: TRBV7-9
D gene: NA
CDR3 protein: CASTLIQGSGIETQYF
CDR3 DNA: TGTGCCAGCACCCTAATACAGGGAAGCGGGATTGAGACCCAGTACTTC

clone size: NA
J gene: TRBJ1-2
V gene: TRBV19
D gene: TRBD1
CDR3 protein: CASSIDRDYGYTF
CDR3 DNA: TGTGCCAGTAGTATCGACAGGGACTATGGCTACACCTTC

clone size: once
J gene: TRBJ2-5
V gene: TRBV18
D gene: TRBD1
CDR3 protein: CASSPSLLILGQEETQYF
CDR3 DNA: TGTGCCAGCTCACCGTCCCTCCTGATCCTCGGACAGGAAGAGACCCAGTACTTC

clone size: NA
J gene: TRBJ2-5
V gene: TRBV9
D gene: TRBD2
CDR3 protein: CASSVAGGPSSETQYF
CDR3 DNA: TGTGCCAGCAGCGTGGCGGGAGGGCCTTCTAGTGAGACCCAGTACTTC

clone size: medium-sized
J gene: TRBJ1-1
V gene: TRBV7-8
D gene: TRBD1
CDR3 protein: CASSRRTGGGITDTEAFF
CDR3 DNA: TGTGCCAGCAGCCGGCGGACAGGGGGCGGAATTACAGACACTGAAGCTTTCTTT

clone size: NA
J gene: TRBJ1-6
V gene: TRBV9
D gene: NA
CDR3 protein: CASSVRESNSPLHF
CDR3 DNA: TGTGCCAGCAGCGTGCGGGAATCTAATTCACCCCTCCACTTT

clone size: NA
J gene: TRBJ1-2
V gene: TRBV19
D gene: TRBD1
CDR3 protein: CASSLGTANYGYTF
CDR3 DNA: TGTGCCAGTAGTCTCGGGACAGCTAACTATGGCTACACCTTC

clone size: NA
J gene: TRBJ2-5
V gene: TRBV7-2
D gene: NA
CDR3 protein: CASSPPARETQYF
CDR3 DNA: TGTGCCAGCAGCCCGCCCGCAAGGGAGACCCAGTACTTC

clone size: medium-sized
J gene: TRBJ1-2
V gene: TRBV30
D gene: TRBD1
CDR3 protein: CAWFPGQGDGYTF
CDR3 DNA: TGTGCCTGGTTTCCGGGACAGGGAGATGGCTACACCTTC

clone size: NA
J gene: TRBJ2-1
V gene: TRBV30
D gene: NA
CDR3 protein: CAWSLNVATGEQFF
CDR3 DNA: TGTGCCTGGAGTTTAAATGTTGCAACAGGTGAGCAGTTCTTC

clone size: few
J gene: TRBJ1-5
V gene: TRBV4-1
D gene: NA
CDR3 protein: CASSSPGRVGNQQHF
CDR3 DNA: TGCGCCAGCAGCTCCCCGGGACGGGTCGGCAATCAACAGCATTTT

clone size: NA
J gene: TRBJ1-2
V gene: TRBV7-9
D gene: TRBD1
CDR3 protein: CASSYTWTGGADGYTF
CDR3 DNA: TGTGCCAGCAGCTACACTTGGACAGGGGGTGCGGATGGCTACACCTTC

clone size: NA
J gene: TRBJ2-3
V gene: TRBV9
D gene: TRBD2
CDR3 protein: CASSVSGRGGTDTQYF
CDR3 DNA: TGTGCCAGCAGCGTGTCCGGGAGGGGCGGGACAGATACGCAGTATTTT

clone size: few
J gene: TRBJ2-1
V gene: TRBV7-9
D gene: NA
CDR3 protein: CASSLAYGGLSGMGNEQFF
CDR3 DNA: TGTGCCAGCAGCTTAGCGTATGGGGGGTTGTCGGGAATGGGCAATGAGCAGTTCTTC

clone size: NA
J gene: TRBJ2-1
V gene: TRBV7-8
D gene: TRBD1
CDR3 protein: CASSPRQGTYNEQFF
CDR3 DNA: TGTGCCAGCAGCCCCCGACAGGGTACCTACAATGAGCAGTTCTTC

clone size: few
J gene: TRBJ1-1
V gene: TRBV5-1
D gene: NA
CDR3 protein: CASSWERFQSYTEAFF
CDR3 DNA: TGCGCCAGCAGCTGGGAACGGTTCCAATCGTATACTGAAGCTTTCTTT

clone size: few
J gene: TRBJ1-4
V gene: TRBV19
D gene: NA
CDR3 protein: CASSTSLEEKLFF
CDR3 DNA: TGTGCCAGTAGTACCTCCCTGGAGGAAAAACTGTTTTTT

clone size: NA
J gene: TRBJ2-1
V gene: TRBV7-2
D gene: NA
CDR3 protein: CASSLSPAVNEQFF
CDR3 DNA: TGTGCCAGCAGCTTAAGTCCCGCCGTCAATGAGCAGTTCTTC

clone size: NA
J gene: TRBJ1-2
V gene: TRBV28
D gene: NA
CDR3 protein: CASSLRDRNGYTF
CDR3 DNA: TGTGCCAGCAGCCTGCGGGATAGGAATGGCTACACCTTC

clone size: NA
J gene: TRBJ2-3
V gene: TRBV4-2
D gene: NA
CDR3 protein: CASSQDVTGGGADTQYF
CDR3 DNA: TGTGCCAGCAGCCAAGATGTGACGGGCGGAGGAGCAGATACGCAGTATTTT

clone size: NA
J gene: TRBJ2-5
V gene: TRBV5-6
D gene: NA
CDR3 protein: CASSLVLETQYF
CDR3 DNA: TGTGCCAGCAGCTTGGTTCTGGAAACCCAGTACTTC

clone size: NA
J gene: TRBJ2-1
V gene: TRBV19
D gene: TRBD1
CDR3 protein: CASSMPRQGFNEQFF
CDR3 DNA: TGTGCCAGTAGTATGCCAAGACAGGGGTTCAATGAGCAGTTCTTC

clone size: NA
J gene: TRBJ2-5
V gene: TRBV2
D gene: TRBD2
CDR3 protein: CASRGLAGAEGETQYF
CDR3 DNA: TGTGCCAGCAGAGGACTAGCGGGAGCAGAGGGAGAGACCCAGTACTTC

clone size: few
J gene: TRBJ1-2
V gene: TRBV4-2
D gene: TRBD1
CDR3 protein: CASRPTGGREGGGYTF
CDR3 DNA: TGTGCCAGCAGACCGACAGGGGGCAGGGAAGGGGGTGGCTACACCTTC

clone size: NA
J gene: TRBJ1-1
V gene: TRBV29-1
D gene: NA
CDR3 protein: CSVGRNYMNTEAFF
CDR3 DNA: TGCAGCGTCGGGAGAAATTACATGAACACTGAAGCTTTCTTT

clone size: once
J gene: TRBJ2-7
V gene: TRBV6-5
D gene: NA
CDR3 protein: CASRPHGPYEQYF
CDR3 DNA: TGTGCCAGCAGACCCCACGGACCCTACGAGCAGTACTTC

clone size: NA
J gene: TRBJ1-3
V gene: TRBV30
D gene: NA
CDR3 protein: CAWSPGGTGGNTIYF
CDR3 DNA: TGTGCCTGGAGTCCCGGAGGGACGGGAGGAAACACCATATATTTT

clone size: NA
J gene: TRBJ1-2
V gene: TRBV7-2
D gene: NA
CDR3 protein: CASSLVGSYGYTF
CDR3 DNA: TGTGCCAGCAGCTTAGTGGGCAGCTATGGCTACACCTTC

clone size: few
J gene: TRBJ1-3
V gene: TRBV11-2
D gene: NA
CDR3 protein: CASSVSGDTIYF
CDR3 DNA: TGTGCCAGCAGCGTCTCGGGCGACACCATATATTTT

clone size: NA
J gene: TRBJ2-4
V gene: TRBV27
D gene: NA
CDR3 protein: CASSPDPWGRNIQYF
CDR3 DNA: TGTGCCAGCAGTCCCGACCCCTGGGGCAGAAACATTCAGTACTTC

clone size: NA
J gene: TRBJ1-4
V gene: TRBV28
D gene: TRBD1
CDR3 protein: CATYRGRDKLFF
CDR3 DNA: TGTGCCACCTACAGGGGGCGGGATAAACTGTTTTTT

clone size: NA
J gene: TRBJ2-7
V gene: TRBV7-2
D gene: TRBD2
CDR3 protein: CASSLGLAGVYEQYF
CDR3 DNA: TGTGCCAGCAGCCTGGGACTAGCGGGCGTCTACGAGCAGTACTTC

clone size: NA
J gene: TRBJ1-2
V gene: TRBV2
D gene: NA
CDR3 protein: CASSERGGSGYTF
CDR3 DNA: TGTGCCAGCAGTGAAAGGGGAGGGTCTGGCTACACCTTC

clone size: NA
J gene: TRBJ1-4
V gene: TRBV9
D gene: NA
CDR3 protein: CASTLGTGGGEKLFF
CDR3 DNA: TGTGCCAGCACCTTGGGCACAGGCGGGGGTGAAAAACTGTTTTTT

clone size: NA
J gene: TRBJ2-5
V gene: TRBV2
D gene: TRBD2
CDR3 protein: CASSPLRLAGVETQYF
CDR3 DNA: TGTGCCAGCAGTCCCCTGAGACTAGCGGGCGTCGAGACCCAGTACTTC

clone size: NA
J gene: TRBJ1-2
V gene: TRBV27
D gene: NA
CDR3 protein: CASSLRAKVYGYTF
CDR3 DNA: TGTGCCAGCAGTTTAAGGGCAAAAGTCTATGGCTACACCTTC

clone size: NA
J gene: TRBJ1-2
V gene: TRBV5-8
D gene: TRBD1
CDR3 protein: CASSYRQGSYYGYTF
CDR3 DNA: TGTGCCAGCAGTTACCGACAGGGAAGCTACTATGGCTACACCTTC

clone size: NA
J gene: TRBJ2-6
V gene: TRBV19
D gene: NA
CDR3 protein: CASSIFRMNSGANVLTF
CDR3 DNA: TGTGCCAGTAGTATATTCCGGATGAACTCTGGGGCCAACGTCCTGACTTTC

clone size: NA
J gene: TRBJ2-5
V gene: TRBV28
D gene: TRBD2
CDR3 protein: CASSLGLAGPGEQYF
CDR3 DNA: TGTGCCAGCAGCTTAGGACTAGCGGGACCGGGGGAGCAGTACTTC

clone size: NA
J gene: TRBJ1-1
V gene: TRBV6-1
D gene: TRBD1
CDR3 protein: CASSVGAGGVNTEAFF
CDR3 DNA: TGTGCCAGCAGTGTAGGGGCAGGGGGCGTGAACACTGAAGCTTTCTTT

clone size: NA
J gene: TRBJ2-7
V gene: TRBV10-3
D gene: NA
CDR3 protein: CATTGSSYEQYF
CDR3 DNA: TGTGCCACTACAGGGAGCTCCTACGAGCAGTACTTC